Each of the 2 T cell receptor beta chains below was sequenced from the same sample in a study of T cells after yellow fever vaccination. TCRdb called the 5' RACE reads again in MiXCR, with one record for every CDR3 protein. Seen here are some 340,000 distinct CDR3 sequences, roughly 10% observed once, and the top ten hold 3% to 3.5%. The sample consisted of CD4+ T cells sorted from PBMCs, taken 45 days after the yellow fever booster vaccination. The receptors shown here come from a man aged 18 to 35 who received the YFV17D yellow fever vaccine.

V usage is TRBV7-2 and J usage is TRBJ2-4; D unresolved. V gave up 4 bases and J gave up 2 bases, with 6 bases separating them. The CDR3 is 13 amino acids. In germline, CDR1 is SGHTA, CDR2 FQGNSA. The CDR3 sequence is CASSSSSKNIQYF. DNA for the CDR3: TGTGCCAGCAGCTCCTCATCCAAAAACATTCAGTACTTC.

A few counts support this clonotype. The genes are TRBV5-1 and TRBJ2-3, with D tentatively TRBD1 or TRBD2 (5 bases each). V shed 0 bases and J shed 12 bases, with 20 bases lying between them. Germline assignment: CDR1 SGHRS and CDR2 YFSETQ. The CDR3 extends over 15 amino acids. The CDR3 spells CASSLALQRGALQYF. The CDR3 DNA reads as TGCGCCAGCAGCTTGGCCTTGCAGAGGGGAGCTCTCCAGTATTTT.